A single sample gave rise to the 14 T cell receptor beta chains below, sequenced in a study of blood T cell repertoires in COVID-19 (TCRdb year 2020). The library was obtained by the immunoSEQ multiplex PCR assay. The immuneACCESS repertoire file appears here via TCRdb, limited to in-frame rearrangements. These files lack a portion of the clones; in checked studies, under half of the deficit traces to unresolved V genes, and the cause of the others is not known. The sample contains some 350,000 clones, around 88% of them found a single time. Approximately 3.1% of the sample rests with the top ten. The specimen was peripheral blood. The receptor source for this set is a man aged 25-45 years with active or convalescent COVID-19.

This chain joins TRBV15 and TRBJ1-6, with D possibly being TRBD1 (5 bases). The CDR3 covers 17 residues. Germline V gene sequence: CDR1 LNHNV, CDR2 YYDKDF (reference sequence). Trimming left V 7 bases short and J 0 bases short, with 16 bases between. Written as DNA, the CDR3 is TGTGCCACCAAACTGCAGGGAATCCGCTCCTATAATTCACCCCTCCACTTT. It encodes CATKLQGIRSYNSPLHF.

The genes are TRBV6-2 or TRBV6-3 and TRBJ2-3; 10 nucleotides agree with TRBD1. Germline trimming cut 2 bases from V and 8 bases from J; bases unmatched to any gene: 4. The length of the CDR3 is 14 residues. Germline V gene sequence: CDR1 MNHEY, CDR2 SVGEGT. This CDR3 reads CASSYHGQGGTQYF. CDR3 sequence (DNA): TGTGCCAGCAGTTACCACGGACAGGGGGGTACGCAGTATTTT.

The chain joins TRBV9 to TRBJ1-1; D unresolved. From germline, CDR1 is SGDLS and CDR2 YYNGEE. V dropped 4 bases and J dropped 1 base, with 11 bases sitting between them. CDR3 length equals 14 residues. The CDR3 DNA is TGTGCCAGCAGCCTCGGACGGGAGAACACTGAAGCTTTCTTT. Its translation: CASSLGRENTEAFF.

This clone was seen more than once but under ten times. The genes are TRBV18 and TRBJ2-2; 8 bases are a match to TRBD1. Germline CDR1 is KGHSH and CDR2 is LQKENI. The V gene end was trimmed by 6 bases and the J gene end by 4 bases; junction bases not matched to a gene: 4. The CDR3 runs to 14 residues. The CDR3 protein is CASSRQGSTGELFF. CDR3 nucleotide sequence: TGTGCCAGCTCGCGACAGGGGAGCACCGGGGAGCTGTTTTTT.

The chain couples TRBV30 to TRBJ2-7; TRBD1 is a possible D gene (5 bases). Trimming left V 3 bases short and J 5 bases short, with 14 bases between. Germline V gene sequence: CDR1 GTSNPN, CDR2 SVGIG (reference sequence). CDR3 size: 13 residues. The CDR3 region is CAWRGSGWHEQYF. CDR3 bases: TGTGCCTGGAGAGGCTCAGGGTGGCACGAGCAGTACTTC.

The V and J genes are TRBV7-2 and TRBJ2-5; TRBD1 is a possible D gene (7 bases). The V end was cut by 5 bases, the J end by 2 bases, with 18 bases between. This CDR3 has 16 amino acids. Germline CDR1 is SGHTA and CDR2 is FQGNSA. CDR3 region: CASSHPIGGQQETQYF. CDR3 in DNA: TGTGCCAGCAGCCACCCAATCGGGGGACAGCAAGAGACCCAGTACTTC. Using reference TRBV7-2 and TRBJ2-5 for the parts outside the CDR3, the full variable domain is GAGVSQSPSNKVTEKGKDVELRCDPISGHTALYWYRQSLGQGLEFLIYFQGNSAPDKSGLPSDRFSAERTGGSVSTLTIQRTQQEDSAVYLCASSHPIGGQQETQYFGPGTRLLVL.

The chain uses TRBV6-5 and TRBJ1-4, with D maybe TRBD1 (6 bases). Trimming cost V 6 bases and J 0 bases, with 8 bases left between them. Germline CDR1 reads MNHEY; CDR2 reads SVGAGI. The CDR3 has 14 residues. Written as DNA, the CDR3 is TGTGCCAGCAGCGGGGGGCCAACTAATGAAAAACTGTTTTTT. It codes for CASSGGPTNEKLFF.

This clone was recorded once. This chain links TRBV11-3 with TRBJ2-2, with TRBD2 matching over 8 bases. V lost 5 bases and J lost 4; bases outside the gene matches: 6. The length of the CDR3 is 15 residues. Germline V gives CDR1 SGHNT, CDR2 YENEEA. The CDR3 DNA is TGTGCCAGCAGCCCCTTAACTAGCGGCACCGGGGAGCTGTTTTTT. Its translation is CASSPLTSGTGELFF.

This chain connects TRBV4-1 to TRBJ1-4; the match to TRBD1 covers 10 bases. V shed 6 bases, J shed 3 bases, and the junction held 4 bases outside the gene matches. The germline gives CDR1 MGHRA, CDR2 YSYEKL. The CDR3 runs to 15 residues. This CDR3 is CASSFGQGANEKLFF. CDR3 DNA sequence: TGCGCCAGCAGTTTCGGACAGGGGGCTAATGAAAAACTGTTTTTT.

The V gene is TRBV5-1, the J gene TRBJ1-1; no reliable D call. CDR3 size: 15 residues. The germline V gene encodes CDR1 SGHRS and CDR2 YFSETQ. The V end was cut by 4 bases, the J end by 1 base, with 14 bases between. CDR3 sequence reads: CASSLGLGGNTEAFF. CDR3 nucleotides: TGCGCCAGCAGCCTTGGTCTAGGAGGGAACACTGAAGCTTTCTTT.

V and J are TRBV5-1 and TRBJ2-2, with D unresolved. V was clipped by 0 bases and J by 8 bases, with 8 bases between them. Germline CDR1 is SGHRS and CDR2 is YFSETQ. The CDR3 has 13 residues. The CDR3 bases are TGCGCCAGCAGCTTGGGAACATCGGGGGAGCTGTTTTTT. This gives the protein CASSLGTSGELFF.

This clone came up a few times. Other DNA sequences in the same sample also yield this CDR3. This sequence joins TRBV29-1 and TRBJ2-2; 8 nucleotides line up with TRBD1. The junction had 2 bases not matched to a gene; V was cut back by 3 bases and J by 5 bases. The CDR3 is 13 residues long. Germline V lookup: CDR1 SQVTM, CDR2 ANQGSEA. The DNA of the CDR3 is TGCAGCGTTGATCGACAGGGGACCGGGGAGCTGTTTTTT. As protein: CSVDRQGTGELFF.

This chain connects TRBV9 to TRBJ2-5, with 12 bases lining up with TRBD1. Per germline, CDR1 SGDLS and CDR2 YYNGEE. The J segment lost 4 bases and the V segment lost 4 bases, leaving 8 bases of the junction unmatched. This CDR3 has 16 residues. The CDR3: CASSPGGQGAGETQYF. The CDR3 region has the DNA TGTGCCAGCAGCCCAGGGGGACAGGGGGCTGGAGAGACCCAGTACTTC.

The CDR3 DNA is TGTGCCAGTAGTTACCCATCGGGGCGGGGCGCTGAAGCTTTCTTT. Its translation is CASSYPSGRGAEAFF. J is TRBJ1-1 and V is TRBV19, with a weak D call TRBD1 (5 bases). Trimming shortened V by 5 bases and J by 6 bases, and 19 bases separated the two germline ends. Looked up from germline, CDR1 is LNHDA and CDR2 is SQIVND (reference sequence). CDR3 length: 15 amino acids.